The 18 T cell receptor beta chains listed next were all sequenced from one sample in a study of T cells in Graves' hyperthyroidism and ophthalmopathy. TCR beta CDR3 regions were amplified from RNA. The HTBI primer set served for first-round RT-PCR of the TCR CDR3. TCRdb independently ran MiXCR on the multiplex PCR reads; one entry per CDR3 protein. This sample has around 700,000 distinct CDR3 sequences, with roughly a third found just once. What was sequenced was blood. Receptors were obtained from a woman aged 40 to 50 with Graves' hyperthyroidism.

This clonotype appeared once. A much larger clone differs from this one at a single base, so this may be a read error. The chain combines TRBV20-1 with TRBJ2-7; D is possibly TRBD1 (6 bases). V lost 5 bases and J 3 bases, leaving 14 bases between the germline ends. The germline gives CDR1 DFQATT, CDR2 SNEGSKA (reference sequence). The CDR3 spans 13 residues. CDR3 sequence: CSAQDSQGYEQYF. The CDR3, as DNA: TGCAGTGCTCAGGACAGCCAAGGCTACGAGCAGTACTTC.

As regards this clonotype: A much larger clone lies a single base off, so this may be a read error. This chain connects TRBV7-8 to TRBJ1-1; D uncertain. CDR1 and CDR2 from the germline V gene are SGHVS and FQNEAQ. CDR3 length equals 13 residues. Trimming removed 5 bases from V and 9 bases from J, with 16 bases in between. The CDR3, as DNA: TGTGCCAGCAGCCCTCCCATGAGGGCGAAAGCTTTCTTT. It codes for CASSPPMRAKAFF.

This clonotype has a handful of counts. The genes are TRBV5-6 and TRBJ2-7; D unresolved. Germline V gives CDR1 SGHDT, CDR2 YYEEEE. This CDR3 contains 12 residues. Trimming cost V 2 bases and J 7 bases, with 10 bases left between them. CDR3 region: CASSLGPQEQYF. CDR3 nucleotide sequence: TGTGCCAGCAGCTTAGGACCTCAGGAGCAGTACTTC.

Here the CDR3 DNA reads TGTGCCATCAGTCGGGACGGAGCCTTCCCTTTCTTT. This translates into CAISRDGAFPFF. This chain joins TRBV10-3 and TRBJ1-1; TRBD1 might be the D (5 bases). CDR3 length: 12 residues. In germline, CDR1 is ENHRY, CDR2 SYGVKD. V shed 5 bases and J shed 12 bases, with 16 bases lying between them.

This clonotype was detected a few times. The chain links TRBV4-3 to TRBJ1-1; D is undetermined. This CDR3 is 14 amino acids long. The V gene's germline CDR1 is LGHNA and CDR2 YSLEER. V was clipped by 4 bases and J by 6 bases, with 15 bases between them. CDR3 nucleotides: TGCGCCAGCAGCCTTACCACCCTCACCGCTGAAGCTTTCTTT. It codes for CASSLTTLTAEAFF.

This clonotype was detected ten times or more. The chain joins TRBV29-1 to TRBJ1-2; no clear D gene. Between the trimmed V and J ends, which lost 4 bases and 2 bases, there was a span of 14 bases. Germline CDR1 is SQVTM and CDR2 is ANQGSEA. The CDR3 runs to 14 residues. This chain's CDR3 is CSVGTGRHNYGYTF. The CDR3 coding sequence is TGCAGCGTTGGTACGGGCAGACACAACTATGGCTACACCTTC.

J is TRBJ2-2 and V is TRBV7-6; 8 bases are shared with TRBD1. Per germline, CDR1 SGHVS and CDR2 FNYEAQ. The CDR3 is 16 residues long. The V segment lost 4 bases and the J segment 2 bases; nucleotides outside the gene matches: 6. The CDR3 coding sequence is TGTGCCAGCAGCTCCGACAGGGGAAGAAACACCGGGGAGCTGTTTTTT. Translation: CASSSDRGRNTGELFF.

The rearrangement joins TRBV10-3 to TRBJ1-1; TRBD1 aligns across 8 bases. The V gene end was trimmed by 2 bases and the J gene end by 7 bases; junction bases not matched to a gene: 18. Germline assignment: CDR1 ENHRY and CDR2 SYGVKD. CDR3 length: 18 residues. The CDR3 bases are TGTGCCATCAGTGAGATACGCTTTGGTCGACAGGGGTATGGTGAAGCTTTCTTT. It codes for CAISEIRFGRQGYGEAFF.

The chain uses TRBV7-3 and TRBJ2-7, with 10 positions matching TRBD1. The CDR3 runs to 15 residues. V shed 5 bases and J 0 bases; nucleotides not matched to a gene: 4. From germline, CDR1 is SGHTA and CDR2 FQGTGA. CDR3 sequence (DNA): TGTGCCAGCAGCCCAGACAGGGGGCCCTCCTACGAGCAGTACTTC. Its protein is CASSPDRGPSYEQYF.

J is TRBJ1-5 and V is TRBV20-1; TRBD1 matches at 7 bases. The CDR3 consists of 12 residues. Unmatched junction bases numbered 10, after V lost 1 base and J lost 16 bases. Germline assignment: CDR1 DFQATT and CDR2 SNEGSKA (reference sequence). DNA for the CDR3: TGCAGTGCTAGAGTACAAGGGGGCCTAGTTCATTTT. Amino acid sequence: CSARVQGGLVHF.

The genes are TRBV10-1 and TRBJ2-1, with 9 bases matching TRBD1. Trimming took 9 bases from V and 8 from J; bases not matched to a gene: 14. The CDR3 contains 15 residues. Germline assignment: CDR1 WNHNN and CDR2 SYGVQD (reference sequence). The CDR3 DNA reads as TGCGCCAGTAATGACGGACAGGGGACTCTCCATGAGCAGTTCTTC. Amino acids: CASNDGQGTLHEQFF.

The genes are TRBV20-1 and TRBJ1-5; no clear D. Germline loops: CDR1 DFQATT, CDR2 SNEGSKA (reference sequence). Trimming took off 3 bases at V and 9 bases at J, with 9 bases between the two ends. This CDR3 region has 11 residues. The CDR3 DNA is TGCAGTGCTAGCGGTAACGCGCCCCAGCATTTT. It is translated as CSASGNAPQHF.

This rearrangement joins TRBV6-5 to TRBJ1-2, with 8 bases identical to TRBD1. Unmatched junction bases numbered 15, after V lost 2 bases and J lost 4 bases. The CDR3 sequence is 18 residues long. Germline lookup yields CDR1 MNHEY and CDR2 SVGAGI. The chain's CDR3 is CASSYEATGATLTYGYTF. CDR3 in DNA: TGTGCCAGCAGTTACGAGGCGACAGGGGCCACCCTGACCTATGGCTACACCTTC.

Worth noting for this clonotype: Its ends do not fully match the called genes, so a read error is possible. This chain uses TRBV7-9 with TRBJ2-7, with D possibly being TRBD1 or TRBD2 (6 bases each). The CDR3 extends over 14 amino acids. Germline V lookup: CDR1 SEHNR, CDR2 FQNEAQ (reference sequence). CDR3 region: CASSQAGGLYEQYF. In DNA, the CDR3 is TGCGCCAGCAGCCAAGCCGGGGGCCTCTACGAGCAGTACTTC.

This clonotype has a handful of counts. The V gene is TRBV11-2, the J gene TRBJ1-2, with D perhaps matching TRBD1 (5 bases). The CDR3 is 14 residues long. Germline lookup yields CDR1 SGHAT and CDR2 FQNNGV. V was shortened by 5 bases and J by 6 bases, with 16 bases between the two germline ends. CDR3 residues: CASSQVGGRNGYTF. CDR3 nucleotides: TGTGCCAGCAGCCAAGTCGGGGGACGAAATGGCTACACCTTC.

This clonotype was detected many times. This chain uses TRBV25-1 with TRBJ2-7; a possible D gene is TRBD2 (5 bases). The CDR3 loop spans 14 amino acids. The V gene lost 9 bases and the J gene lost 1 base, with 16 bases spanning the gap. The germline V gene has CDR1 MGHDK and CDR2 SYGVNS. DNA for the CDR3: TGTGCCAGTTGGGCGGGCTTAGGGTCCTACGAGCAGTACTTC. This encodes CASWAGLGSYEQYF.

The chain uses TRBV6-2 or TRBV6-3 and TRBJ2-7; no clear D gene. The CDR3 totals 14 residues. Looked up from germline, CDR1 is MNHEY and CDR2 is SVGEGT. V lost 8 bases, J lost 0 bases, and 14 bases lay in between. The CDR3: CASVSPRGSYEQYF. CDR3 nucleotides: TGTGCCAGCGTAAGTCCCCGCGGCTCCTACGAGCAGTACTTC.

This clonotype was seen many times. The chain combines TRBV5-4 with TRBJ1-1; TRBD1 matches 7 bases. The length of the CDR3 is 13 residues. V was pared by 5 bases and J by 4 bases, with 5 bases of the junction left unmatched. The V gene's germline CDR1 is SGHNT and CDR2 YYREEE (reference sequence). CDR3 amino acids: CASRQDRATEAFF. The CDR3 DNA is TGTGCCAGCAGACAAGACAGGGCCACTGAAGCTTTCTTT.